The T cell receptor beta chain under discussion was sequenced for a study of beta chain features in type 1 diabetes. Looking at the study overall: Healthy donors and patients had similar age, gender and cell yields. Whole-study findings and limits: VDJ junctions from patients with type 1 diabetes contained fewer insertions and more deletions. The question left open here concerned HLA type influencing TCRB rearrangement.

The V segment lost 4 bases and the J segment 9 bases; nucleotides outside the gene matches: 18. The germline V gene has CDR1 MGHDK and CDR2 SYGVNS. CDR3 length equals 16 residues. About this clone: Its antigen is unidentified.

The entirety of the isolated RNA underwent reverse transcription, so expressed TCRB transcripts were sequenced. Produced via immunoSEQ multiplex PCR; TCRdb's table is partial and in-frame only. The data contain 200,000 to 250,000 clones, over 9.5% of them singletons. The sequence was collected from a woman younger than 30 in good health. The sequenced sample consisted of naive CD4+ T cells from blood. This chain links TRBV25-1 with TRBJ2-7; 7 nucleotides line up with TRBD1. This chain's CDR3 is CASSVQPGQKLRGQYF. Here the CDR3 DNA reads TGTGCCAGCAGTGTGCAGCCGGGACAGAAACTACGAGGGCAGTACTTC.